Each of the 3 T cell receptor beta chains below was sequenced from the same sample in a study of blood T cell repertoires in COVID-19 (dated by TCRdb to 2018 to 2020). Library construction relied on the immunoSEQ multiplex PCR assay. The clones in this table, taken by TCRdb from immuneACCESS, are in-frame only. Not every clone is retained; where verified, under half of the shortfall comes from an unresolved V gene, and the cause of the rest is unknown. The sample table records roughly 49,000 clones; roughly 70% of these occur just once. Roughly 10% of the sample is held by the ten biggest clonotypes. Sequenced material: peripheral blood. Receptors were obtained from a woman in her 70s with acute or convalescent COVID-19.

The chain uses TRBV18 and TRBJ2-2, with D unresolved. The germline gives CDR1 KGHSH, CDR2 LQKENI. Between the trimmed V and J ends, which lost 5 bases and 0 bases, there was a span of 4 bases. CDR3 length: 13 amino acids. The CDR3 here is CASSITNTGELFF. The CDR3 DNA reads TGTGCCAGCTCAATAACGAACACCGGGGAGCTGTTTTTT. Variable domain in full (rest from reference TRBV18 and TRBJ2-2): NAGVMQNPRHLVRRRGQEARLRCSPMKGHSHVYWYRQLPEEGLKFMVYLQKENIIDESGMPKERFSAEFPKEGPSILRIQQVVRGDSAAYFCASSITNTGELFFGEGSRLTVL.

This rearrangement joins TRBV4-1 to TRBJ1-1; 11 nucleotides agree with TRBD1. The CDR3 runs to 17 residues. Germline CDR1 reads MGHRA; CDR2 reads YSYEKL. With V trimmed by 2 bases and J by 5 bases, 10 bases remained unmatched. CDR3 amino acids: CASSQSNIGTGGTEAFF. DNA of the CDR3: TGCGCCAGCAGCCAATCCAACATTGGGACAGGGGGAACTGAAGCTTTCTTT.

J is TRBJ2-7 and V is TRBV2; D may be TRBD2 (5 bases). Between the trimmed V and J ends, which lost 8 bases and 4 bases, there was a span of 18 bases. Germline V gene lookup returns CDR1 SNHLY and CDR2 FYNNEI. There are 14 residues in the CDR3. This CDR3 reads CASSNAKRDYEQYF. Written as DNA, the CDR3 is TGTGCCAGCTCCAACGCTAAGAGGGATTACGAGCAGTACTTC.